The next 12 T cell receptor beta chains were all read from a single sample in a study of cytomegalovirus exposure and HLA in healthy donors. Primers for the PCR totalled 60 Vbeta and 13 Jbeta. Produced via immunoSEQ multiplex PCR; TCRdb's table is partial and in-frame only. The sample shows 90,000 to 120,000 clones, roughly a tenth of them seen only once. Specimen: PBMCs. These TCRs come from a man aged 35 to 55 in good health and CMV-seropositive.

The chain carries TRBV7-8 and TRBJ2-7; D uncertain. This CDR3 spans 14 amino acids. The V gene lost 0 bases and the J gene lost 3 bases, with 9 bases spanning the gap. CDR1 and CDR2 (germline): SGHVS, FQNEAQ. CDR3 DNA: TGTGCCAGCAGCTTAGCGGGCTTTGGCTACGAGCAGTACTTC. Residues: CASSLAGFGYEQYF. Using reference TRBV7-8 and TRBJ2-7 for the parts outside the CDR3, the full variable domain is GAGVSQSPRYKVAKRGQDVALRCDPISGHVSLFWYQQALGQGPEFLTYFQNEAQLDKSGLPSDRFFAERPEGSVSTLKIQRTQQEDSAVYLCASSLAGFGYEQYFGPGTRLTVT.

This clone was counted only a few times. The rearrangement joins TRBV29-1 to TRBJ1-6; tentatively, D is TRBD1 (5 bases). There are 13 residues in the CDR3. Trimming stripped 4 bases from V and 5 bases from J, with 9 bases between. From germline, CDR1 is SQVTM and CDR2 ANQGSEA. The CDR3 nucleotides read TGCAGCGTTGGTGACAGTAATAATTCACCCCTCCACTTT. It encodes CSVGDSNNSPLHF.

Only a few counts were recorded for this clone. V usage is TRBV6-5 and J usage is TRBJ2-5; D uncertain. Trimming removed 6 bases from V and 1 base from J, with 12 bases in between. This CDR3 is built from 14 residues. Germline CDR1 reads MNHEY; CDR2 reads SVGAGI. The CDR3 loop reads CASSPGGVQETQYF. The CDR3 DNA is TGTGCCAGCAGCCCGGGTGGAGTCCAAGAGACCCAGTACTTC.

This clone was observed a handful of times. The V and J genes are TRBV6-6 and TRBJ2-7, with 10 bases lining up with TRBD1. From germline, CDR1 is MNHNY and CDR2 SVGAGI (reference sequence). V lost 8 bases and J lost 2; bases outside the gene matches: 6. This CDR3 has 14 amino acids. The CDR3 loop is CASQDGQGAYEQYF. The CDR3 DNA sequence: TGTGCCAGCCAGGACGGACAGGGGGCCTACGAGCAGTACTTC.

The V and J genes are TRBV5-1 and TRBJ1-3, with 8 bases lining up with TRBD1. V dropped 2 bases and J dropped 4; count of bases not matched to a gene: 8. The CDR3 covers 16 residues. CDR1 is SGHRS and CDR2 is YFSETQ in the germline V gene. CDR3 bases: TGCGCCAGCAGCTTACCCGAGGGGACAGGAGGAAACACCATATATTTT. Its protein is CASSLPEGTGGNTIYF.

This clone was seen repeatedly, ten times or more. This chain links TRBV5-6 with TRBJ2-1; TRBD2 matches at 10 bases. CDR3 length: 14 amino acids. The germline gives CDR1 SGHDT, CDR2 YYEEEE. The V and J ends lost 4 bases and 5 bases, in that order; junction bases with no gene match: 3. For the CDR3, the DNA is TGTGCCAGCAGCCCTAGCGGGAGTAACAATGAGCAGTTCTTC. Translated: CASSPSGSNNEQFF.

This clone was seen more than once but under ten times. This chain uses TRBV11-3 with TRBJ1-1; TRBD1 matches 8 bases. V was pared by 6 bases and J by 3 bases, with 6 bases of the junction left unmatched. CDR3 length equals 14 residues. Germline V gene lookup returns CDR1 SGHNT and CDR2 YENEEA. CDR3 DNA: TGTGCCAGCAGTGGACAGGGCGGGGACACTGAAGCTTTCTTT. This gives the protein CASSGQGGDTEAFF.

In this sample, this clone turned up a few times. The chain recombines TRBV19 with TRBJ1-4, with D maybe TRBD1 (5 bases). The CDR3 is 18 amino acids. Looked up from germline, CDR1 is LNHDA and CDR2 is SQIVND (reference sequence). Trimming left V 9 bases short and J 4 bases short, with 27 bases between. DNA of the CDR3: TGTGCCAGCCATTCCCTCGCGGGGGGGAGGGATTTTAATGAAAAACTGTTTTTT. Its translation: CASHSLAGGRDFNEKLFF.

The J gene is TRBJ1-6, the V gene TRBV6-5; no reliable D call. V lost 0 bases and J lost 6, with 6 bases in between. This CDR3 has 14 residues. CDR1 MNHEY and CDR2 SVGAGI come from the germline V gene. Written as DNA, the CDR3 is TGTGCCAGCAGTTACTCGAGCGTTAATTCACCCCTCCACTTT. Its translation is CASSYSSVNSPLHF.

This clone appeared once. V usage is TRBV18 and J usage is TRBJ1-1, with a tentative D call TRBD1 (6 bases). In germline, CDR1 is KGHSH, CDR2 LQKENI. V shed 6 bases and J shed 1 base, with 15 bases lying between them. This CDR3 spans 15 amino acids. As DNA, the CDR3 is TGTGCCAGCTCGCTAGGAACAGGGCAGAACACTGAAGCTTTCTTT. As protein: CASSLGTGQNTEAFF.

J is TRBJ1-4 and V is TRBV7-2, with TRBD1 matching over 8 bases. V was clipped by 3 bases and J by 8 bases; unmatched bases: 5. Germline CDR1 SGHTA, CDR2 FQGNSA. The length of the CDR3 is 14 residues. The CDR3, as DNA: TGTGCCAGCAGCTTTGACAGGGGTGGGGAAAAACTGTTTTTT. This codes for CASSFDRGGEKLFF.

This clone showed up just once. The chain has TRBV28 and TRBJ2-1; weak D call: TRBD2 (6 bases). Germline V gene lookup returns CDR1 MDHEN and CDR2 SYDVKM. Trimming removed 8 bases at V and 5 bases at J, with 22 bases between. CDR3 length: 16 residues. The chain's CDR3 is CASSSNGEGLNNEQFF. The CDR3 DNA follows: TGTGCCAGCTCCTCAAACGGAGAGGGACTCAACAATGAGCAGTTCTTC. The whole variable domain, remainder taken from reference TRBV28 and TRBJ2-1, is DVKVTQSSRYLVKRTGEKVFLECVQDMDHENMFWYRQDPGLGLRLIYFSYDVKMKEKGDIPEGYSVSREKKERFSLILESASTNQTSMYLCASSSNGEGLNNEQFFGPGTRLTVL.